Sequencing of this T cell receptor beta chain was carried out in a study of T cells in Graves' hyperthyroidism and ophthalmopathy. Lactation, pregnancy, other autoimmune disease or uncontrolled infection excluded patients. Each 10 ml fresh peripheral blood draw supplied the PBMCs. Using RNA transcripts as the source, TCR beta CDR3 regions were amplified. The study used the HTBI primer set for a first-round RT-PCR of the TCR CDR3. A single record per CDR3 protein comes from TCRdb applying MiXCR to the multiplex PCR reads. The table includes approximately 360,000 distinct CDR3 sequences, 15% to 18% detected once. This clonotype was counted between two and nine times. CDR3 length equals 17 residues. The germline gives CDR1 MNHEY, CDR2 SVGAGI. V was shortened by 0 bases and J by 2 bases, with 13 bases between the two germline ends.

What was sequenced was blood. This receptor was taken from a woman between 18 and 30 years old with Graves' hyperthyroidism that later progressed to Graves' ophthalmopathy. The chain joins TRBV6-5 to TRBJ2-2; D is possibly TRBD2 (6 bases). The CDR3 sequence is CASSYSIGSSNTGELFF. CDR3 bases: TGTGCCAGCAGTTACTCGATCGGGAGCAGTAACACCGGGGAGCTGTTTTTT.